The source of this TCR beta chain is a study of cytomegalovirus exposure and HLA in healthy donors. Regarding the study as a whole: A missense variant in DCLRE1C was later tied to TCR beta V- and J-gene trimming. A few CMV-associated chains were confirmed in vitro to be specific for CMV antigens. Common viral pathogens (according to a later analysis) appeared linked to several of the most significant clusters. Segments of the TCR beta V type were, in most cases, productive about 87% or about 30% of the time in an earlier analysis.

To note about this clone: Its antigen is unidentified.

Germline lookup yields CDR1 MDHEN and CDR2 SYDVKM. Trimming took 7 bases from V and 3 from J, leaving 13 bases between them. CDR3 length: 14 residues. The primer mix had 60 Vbeta and 13 Jbeta primers. TCRdb keeps only in-frame clones here, not all; method: immunoSEQ multiplex PCR. This repertoire shows under 200,000 clones, approximately 86% found once; its top ten account for less than 0.35%. This sequence joins TRBV28 and TRBJ1-5; perhaps TRBD1 as D (6 bases). Sequences were obtained from PBMCs. This receptor was obtained from a woman in her thirties in good health and CMV-seronegative. The DNA of the CDR3 is TGTGCCAGCACCCGGACAGTTATCAATCAGCCCCAGCATTTT. Encoded protein: CASTRTVINQPQHF. Together with reference TRBV28 and TRBJ1-5, the CDR3 gives the full variable domain: DVKVTQSSRYLVKRTGEKVFLECVQDMDHENMFWYRQDPGLGLRLIYFSYDVKMKEKGDIPEGYSVSREKKERFSLILESASTNQTSMYLCASTRTVINQPQHFGDGTRLSIL.